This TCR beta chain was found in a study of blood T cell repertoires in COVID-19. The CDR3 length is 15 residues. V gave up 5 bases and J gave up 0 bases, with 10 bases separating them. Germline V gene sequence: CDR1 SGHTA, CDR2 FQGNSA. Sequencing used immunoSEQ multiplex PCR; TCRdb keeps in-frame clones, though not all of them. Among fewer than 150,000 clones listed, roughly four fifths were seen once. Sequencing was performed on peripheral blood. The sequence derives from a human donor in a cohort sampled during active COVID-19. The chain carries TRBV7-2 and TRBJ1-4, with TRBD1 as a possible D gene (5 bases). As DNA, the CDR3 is TGTGCCAGCAGCCCCGCCAGGGCAACTAATGAAAAACTGTTTTTT. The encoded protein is CASSPARATNEKLFF. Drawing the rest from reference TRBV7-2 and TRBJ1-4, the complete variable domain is GAGVSQSPSNKVTEKGKDVELRCDPISGHTALYWYRQSLGQGLEFLIYFQGNSAPDKSGLPSDRFSAERTGGSVSTLTIQRTQQEDSAVYLCASSPARATNEKLFFGSGTQLSVL.